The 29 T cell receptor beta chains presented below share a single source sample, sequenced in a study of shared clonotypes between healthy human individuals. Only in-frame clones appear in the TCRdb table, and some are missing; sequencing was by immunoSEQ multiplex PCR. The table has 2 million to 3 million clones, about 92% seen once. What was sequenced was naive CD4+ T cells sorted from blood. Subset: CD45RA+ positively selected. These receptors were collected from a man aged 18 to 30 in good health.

DNA of the CDR3: TGTGCCAGCAGTGGACAGGAGTCCTACGAGCAGTACTTC. Its translation: CASSGQESYEQYF. The J gene is TRBJ2-7, the V gene TRBV6-6; TRBD1 agrees at 7 bases. V lost 5 bases to trimming and J lost 1 base; unmatched junction nucleotides: 2. CDR3 length equals 13 residues. The V gene's germline CDR1 is MNHNY and CDR2 SVGAGI (reference sequence).

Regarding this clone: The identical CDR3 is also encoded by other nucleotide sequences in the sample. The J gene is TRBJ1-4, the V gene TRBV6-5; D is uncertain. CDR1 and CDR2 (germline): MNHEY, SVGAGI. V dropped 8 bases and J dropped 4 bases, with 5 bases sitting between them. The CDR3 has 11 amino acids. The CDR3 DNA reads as TGTGCCAGCCGTAATAATGAAAAACTGTTTTTT. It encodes CASRNNEKLFF.

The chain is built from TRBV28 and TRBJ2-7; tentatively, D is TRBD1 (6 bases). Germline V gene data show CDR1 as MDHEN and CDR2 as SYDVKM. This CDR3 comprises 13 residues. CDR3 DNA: TGTGCGACACAGGGAGAAGGGGCCTACGAGCAGTACTTC. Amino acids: CATQGEGAYEQYF.

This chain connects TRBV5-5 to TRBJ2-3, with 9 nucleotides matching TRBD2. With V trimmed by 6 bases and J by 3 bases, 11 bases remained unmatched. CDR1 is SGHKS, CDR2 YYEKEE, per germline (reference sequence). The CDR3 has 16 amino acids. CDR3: CASTSVSGGPTDTQYF. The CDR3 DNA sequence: TGTGCCAGCACCTCGGTCAGCGGGGGGCCAACAGATACGCAGTATTTT.

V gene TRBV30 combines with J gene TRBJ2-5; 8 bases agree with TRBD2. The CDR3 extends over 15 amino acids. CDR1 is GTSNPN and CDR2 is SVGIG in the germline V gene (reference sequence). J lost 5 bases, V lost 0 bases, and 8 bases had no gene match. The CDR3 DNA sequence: TGTGCCTGGAGTGTAAGAGCGGGAGAGTCTGAGACCCAGTACTTC. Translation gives CAWSVRAGESETQYF.

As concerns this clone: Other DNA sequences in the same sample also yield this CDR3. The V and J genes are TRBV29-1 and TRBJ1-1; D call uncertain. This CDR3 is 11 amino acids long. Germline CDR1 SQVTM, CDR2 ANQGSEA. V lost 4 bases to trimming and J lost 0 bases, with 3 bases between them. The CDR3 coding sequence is TGCAGCGTTGGTTTGAACACTGAAGCTTTCTTT. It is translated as CSVGLNTEAFF.

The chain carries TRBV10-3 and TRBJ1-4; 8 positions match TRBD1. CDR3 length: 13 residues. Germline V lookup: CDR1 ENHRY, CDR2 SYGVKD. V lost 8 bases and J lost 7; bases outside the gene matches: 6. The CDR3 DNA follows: TGTGCCATCGGGGACAGGCCGAGTGAAAAACTGTTTTTT. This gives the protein CAIGDRPSEKLFF.

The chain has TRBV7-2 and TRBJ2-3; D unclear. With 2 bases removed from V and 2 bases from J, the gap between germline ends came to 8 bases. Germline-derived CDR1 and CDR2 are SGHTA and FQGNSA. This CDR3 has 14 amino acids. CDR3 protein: CASSLHVNTDTQYF. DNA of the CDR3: TGTGCCAGCAGCTTACACGTTAACACAGATACGCAGTATTTT.

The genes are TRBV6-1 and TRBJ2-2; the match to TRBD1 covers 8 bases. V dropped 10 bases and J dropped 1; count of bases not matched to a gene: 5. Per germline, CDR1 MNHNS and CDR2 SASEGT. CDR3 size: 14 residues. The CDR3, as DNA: TGTGCCACCCTGGACAGGGTGAACACCGGGGAGCTGTTTTTT. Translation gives CATLDRVNTGELFF.

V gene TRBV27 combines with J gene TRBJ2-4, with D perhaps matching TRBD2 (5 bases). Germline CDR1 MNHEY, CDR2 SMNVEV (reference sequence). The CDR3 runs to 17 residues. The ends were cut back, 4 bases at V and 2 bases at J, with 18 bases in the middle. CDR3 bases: TGTGCCAGCAGTTCCCAACCGGGAACCTTTCCCAAAAACATTCAGTACTTC. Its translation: CASSSQPGTFPKNIQYF.

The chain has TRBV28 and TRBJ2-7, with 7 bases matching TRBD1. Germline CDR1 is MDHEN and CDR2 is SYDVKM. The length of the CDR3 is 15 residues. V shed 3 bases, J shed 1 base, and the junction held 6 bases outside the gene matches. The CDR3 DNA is TGTGCCAGCAGTTTTAAGGGGGCGAAGTCCTACGAGCAGTACTTC. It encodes CASSFKGAKSYEQYF. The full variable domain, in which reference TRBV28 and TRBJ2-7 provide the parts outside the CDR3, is DVKVTQSSRYLVKRTGEKVFLECVQDMDHENMFWYRQDPGLGLRLIYFSYDVKMKEKGDIPEGYSVSREKKERFSLILESASTNQTSMYLCASSFKGAKSYEQYFGPGTRLTVT.

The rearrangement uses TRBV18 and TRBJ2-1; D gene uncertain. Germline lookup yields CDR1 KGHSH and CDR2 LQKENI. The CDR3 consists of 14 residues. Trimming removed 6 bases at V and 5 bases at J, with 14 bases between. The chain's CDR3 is CASSQSRHDNEQFF. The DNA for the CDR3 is TGTGCCAGCTCCCAAAGCCGACATGACAATGAGCAGTTCTTC.

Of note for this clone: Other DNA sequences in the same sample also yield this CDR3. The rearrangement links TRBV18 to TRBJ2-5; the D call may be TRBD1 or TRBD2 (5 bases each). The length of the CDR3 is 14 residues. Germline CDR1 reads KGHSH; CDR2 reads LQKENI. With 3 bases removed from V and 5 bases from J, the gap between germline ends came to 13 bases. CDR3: CASSPSRGTETQYF. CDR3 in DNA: TGTGCCAGCTCACCTTCTAGAGGGACGGAGACCCAGTACTTC. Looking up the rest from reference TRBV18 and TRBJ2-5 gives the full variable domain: NAGVMQNPRHLVRRRGQEARLRCSPMKGHSHVYWYRQLPEEGLKFMVYLQKENIIDESGMPKERFSAEFPKEGPSILRIQQVVRGDSAAYFCASSPSRGTETQYFGPGTRLLVL.

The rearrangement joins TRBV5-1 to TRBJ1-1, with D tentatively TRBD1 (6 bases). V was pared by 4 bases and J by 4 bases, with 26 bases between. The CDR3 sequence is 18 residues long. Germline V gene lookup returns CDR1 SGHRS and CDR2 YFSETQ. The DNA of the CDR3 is TGCGCCAGCAGCCCCCTAGGGGGGACCATGGCGGGTGGCACTGAAGCTTTCTTT. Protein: CASSPLGGTMAGGTEAFF.

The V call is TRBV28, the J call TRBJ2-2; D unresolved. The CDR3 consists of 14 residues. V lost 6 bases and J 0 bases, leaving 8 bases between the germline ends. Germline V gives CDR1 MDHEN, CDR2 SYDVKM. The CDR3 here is CASRRQSNTGELFF. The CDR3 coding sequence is TGTGCCAGCAGGAGACAATCGAACACCGGGGAGCTGTTTTTT.

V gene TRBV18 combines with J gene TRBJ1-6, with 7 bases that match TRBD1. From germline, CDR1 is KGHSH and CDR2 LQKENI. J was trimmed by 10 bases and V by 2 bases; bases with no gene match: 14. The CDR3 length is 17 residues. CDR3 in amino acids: CASSPNRRDRVGSPLHF. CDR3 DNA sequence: TGTGCCAGCTCACCAAACCGAAGAGACAGGGTCGGCTCACCCCTCCACTTT.

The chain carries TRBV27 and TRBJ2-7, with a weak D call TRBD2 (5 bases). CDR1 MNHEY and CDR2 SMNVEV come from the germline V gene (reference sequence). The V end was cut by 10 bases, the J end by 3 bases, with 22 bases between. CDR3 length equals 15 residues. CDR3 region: CATGFGPGSNYEQYF. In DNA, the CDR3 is TGTGCCACCGGGTTTGGGCCGGGGTCTAACTACGAGCAGTACTTC.

The CDR3 nucleotides are TGCAGCGTGAGCGGGAGGACATCCTACGAGCAGTACTTC. Translation: CSVSGRTSYEQYF. V and J are TRBV29-1 and TRBJ2-7, with 9 nucleotides matching TRBD2. Germline CDR1 SQVTM, CDR2 ANQGSEA. Losses at the gene ends were 6 bases for V and 1 base for J; bases not matched to a gene: 4. The CDR3 has 13 amino acids.

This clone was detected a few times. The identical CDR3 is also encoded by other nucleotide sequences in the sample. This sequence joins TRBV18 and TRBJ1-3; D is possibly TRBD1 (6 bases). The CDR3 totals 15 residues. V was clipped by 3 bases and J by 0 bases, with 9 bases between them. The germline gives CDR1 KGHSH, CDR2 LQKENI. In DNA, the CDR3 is TGTGCCAGCTCACCTGGACAGACCTCTGGAAACACCATATATTTT. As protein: CASSPGQTSGNTIYF.

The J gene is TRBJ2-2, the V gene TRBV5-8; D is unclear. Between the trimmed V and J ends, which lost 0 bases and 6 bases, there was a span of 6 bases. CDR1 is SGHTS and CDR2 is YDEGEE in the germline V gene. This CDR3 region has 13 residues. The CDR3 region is CASSLDTAGELFF. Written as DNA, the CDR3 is TGTGCCAGCAGCTTGGATACGGCCGGGGAGCTGTTTTTT.

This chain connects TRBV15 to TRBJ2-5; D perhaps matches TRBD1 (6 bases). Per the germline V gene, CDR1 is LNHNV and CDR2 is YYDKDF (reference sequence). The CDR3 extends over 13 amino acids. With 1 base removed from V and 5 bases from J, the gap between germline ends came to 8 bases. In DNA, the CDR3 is TGTGCCACCAGCAGAGCAGGGGTGGAGACCCAGTACTTC. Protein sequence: CATSRAGVETQYF.

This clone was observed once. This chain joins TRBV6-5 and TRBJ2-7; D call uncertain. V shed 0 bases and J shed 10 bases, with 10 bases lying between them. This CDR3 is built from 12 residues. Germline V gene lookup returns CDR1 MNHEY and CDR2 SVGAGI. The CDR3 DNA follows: TGTGCCAGCAGTTACTCCCGGTCAGCCCAGTACTTC. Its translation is CASSYSRSAQYF.

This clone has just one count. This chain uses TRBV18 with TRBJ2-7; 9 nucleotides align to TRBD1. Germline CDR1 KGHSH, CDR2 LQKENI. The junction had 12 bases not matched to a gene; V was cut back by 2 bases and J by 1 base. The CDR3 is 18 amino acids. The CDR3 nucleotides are TGTGCCAGCTCACCAGTGGGACAGGGATACGATATTTCCTACGAGCAGTACTTC. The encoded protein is CASSPVGQGYDISYEQYF. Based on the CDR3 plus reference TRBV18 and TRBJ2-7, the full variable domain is NAGVMQNPRHLVRRRGQEARLRCSPMKGHSHVYWYRQLPEEGLKFMVYLQKENIIDESGMPKERFSAEFPKEGPSILRIQQVVRGDSAAYFCASSPVGQGYDISYEQYFGPGTRLTVT.

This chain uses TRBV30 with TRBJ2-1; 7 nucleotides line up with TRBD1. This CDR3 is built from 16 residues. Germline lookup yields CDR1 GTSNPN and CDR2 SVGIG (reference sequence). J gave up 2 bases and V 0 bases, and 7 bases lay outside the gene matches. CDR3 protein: CAWSVGGLNPYNEQFF. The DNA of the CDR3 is TGTGCCTGGAGTGTAGGGGGCCTAAACCCCTACAATGAGCAGTTCTTC.

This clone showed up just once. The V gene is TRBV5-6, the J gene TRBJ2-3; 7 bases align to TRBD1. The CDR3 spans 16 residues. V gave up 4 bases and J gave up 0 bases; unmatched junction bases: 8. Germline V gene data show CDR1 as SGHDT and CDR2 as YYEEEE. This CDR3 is CASSPSQGTSTDTQYF. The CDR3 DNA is TGTGCCAGCAGCCCTTCACAGGGGACCAGCACAGATACGCAGTATTTT.

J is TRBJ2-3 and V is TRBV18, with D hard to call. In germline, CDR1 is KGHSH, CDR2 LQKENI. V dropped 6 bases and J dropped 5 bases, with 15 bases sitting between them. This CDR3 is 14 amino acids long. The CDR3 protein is CASSPPSAQDTQYF. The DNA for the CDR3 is TGTGCCAGCTCTCCCCCGTCGGCTCAAGATACGCAGTATTTT.

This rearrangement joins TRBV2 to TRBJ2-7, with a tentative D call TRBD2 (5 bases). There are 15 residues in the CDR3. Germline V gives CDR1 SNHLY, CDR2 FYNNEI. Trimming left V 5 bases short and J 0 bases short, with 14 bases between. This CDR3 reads CASSLYTGFSYEQYF. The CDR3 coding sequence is TGTGCCAGCAGTCTTTACACGGGGTTCTCCTACGAGCAGTACTTC.

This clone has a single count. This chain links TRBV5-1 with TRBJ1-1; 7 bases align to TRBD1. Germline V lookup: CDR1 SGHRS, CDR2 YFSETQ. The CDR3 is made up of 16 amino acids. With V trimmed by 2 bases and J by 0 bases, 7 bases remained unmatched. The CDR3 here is CASSLAPGQLNTEAFF. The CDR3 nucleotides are TGCGCCAGCAGCTTAGCTCCGGGACAGCTGAACACTGAAGCTTTCTTT.

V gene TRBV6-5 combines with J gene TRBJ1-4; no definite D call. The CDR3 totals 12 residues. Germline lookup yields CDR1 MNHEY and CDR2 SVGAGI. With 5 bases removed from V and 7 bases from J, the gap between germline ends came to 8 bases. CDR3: CASSQTGEKLFF. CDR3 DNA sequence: TGTGCCAGCAGTCAGACGGGTGAAAAACTGTTTTTT.